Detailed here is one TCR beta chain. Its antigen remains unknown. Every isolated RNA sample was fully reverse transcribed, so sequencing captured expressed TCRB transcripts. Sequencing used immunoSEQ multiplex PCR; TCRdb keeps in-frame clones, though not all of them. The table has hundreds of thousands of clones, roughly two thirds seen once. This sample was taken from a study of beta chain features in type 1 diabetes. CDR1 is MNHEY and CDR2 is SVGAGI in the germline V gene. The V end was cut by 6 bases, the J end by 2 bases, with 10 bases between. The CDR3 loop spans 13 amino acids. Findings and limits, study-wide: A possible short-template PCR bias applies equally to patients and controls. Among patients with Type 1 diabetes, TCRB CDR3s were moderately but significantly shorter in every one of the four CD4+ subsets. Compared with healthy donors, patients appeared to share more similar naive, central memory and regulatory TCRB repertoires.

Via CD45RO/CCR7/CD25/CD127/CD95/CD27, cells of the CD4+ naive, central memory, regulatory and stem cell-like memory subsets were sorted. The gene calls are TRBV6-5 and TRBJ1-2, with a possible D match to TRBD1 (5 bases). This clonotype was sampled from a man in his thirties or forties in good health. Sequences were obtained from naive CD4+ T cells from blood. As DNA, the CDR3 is TGTGCCAGCAGCAACGGACAAAACTATGGCTACACCTTC. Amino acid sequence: CASSNGQNYGYTF.